The rows below give T cell receptor beta chains drawn from one sample of a study of blood T cells in healthy people across ages. TCRdb ran MiXCR on the 5' RACE reads and lists one entry per CDR3 protein. The repertoire holds about 780,000 distinct CDR3 sequences, with about 46% as singletons. The sequencing sample was made of blood. These receptors all come from a man at least 80 years old in good health. Each CDR3 is given without its conserved first and last residue.

cdr3_length: 10
v_call: TRBV3-1
j_call: TRBJ2-7
cdr3_aa: ASSPNAHEQY

cdr3_length: 14
v_call: TRBV5-6
j_call: TRBJ2-5
cdr3_aa: ASSPRFFPGGETQY

cdr3_length: 12
v_call: TRBV20-1
j_call: TRBJ1-1
cdr3_aa: SARDEGRGTEAF

cdr3_length: 11
v_call: TRBV20-1
j_call: NA
cdr3_aa: SARDLRGGEQY

cdr3_length: 14
v_call: TRBV4-1
j_call: TRBJ2-7
cdr3_aa: ASSQGRTSGSYEQY

cdr3_length: 11
v_call: TRBV2
j_call: TRBJ2-1
cdr3_aa: ASNRILNNEQF

cdr3_length: 13
v_call: TRBV4-1
j_call: TRBJ1-6
cdr3_aa: ASSQDPGHNSPLH

cdr3_length: 11
v_call: TRBV10-1
j_call: TRBJ1-1
cdr3_aa: ASSGVGKGRTF

cdr3_length: 11
v_call: TRBV7-2
j_call: TRBJ2-7
cdr3_aa: ASSLVYRDEQY

cdr3_length: 12
v_call: TRBV20-1
j_call: TRBJ1-4
cdr3_aa: SARVPDSNEKLF

cdr3_length: 14
v_call: TRBV29-1
j_call: TRBJ2-7
cdr3_aa: SVLPGTTSGFYEQY

cdr3_length: 15
v_call: TRBV4-3
j_call: TRBJ2-2
cdr3_aa: ASSQDGDRDLTGELF

cdr3_length: 16
v_call: TRBV5-1
j_call: TRBJ2-1
cdr3_aa: ASSLPTDQSLSYNEQF

cdr3_length: 15
v_call: TRBV9
j_call: TRBJ2-2
cdr3_aa: ASSVSLAGTFTGELF

cdr3_length: 13
v_call: TRBV9
j_call: TRBJ2-7
cdr3_aa: ASSVGRAESYEQY

cdr3_length: 11
v_call: TRBV27
j_call: TRBJ1-4
cdr3_aa: ASRRTANEKLF

cdr3_length: 10
v_call: TRBV29-1
j_call: TRBJ1-2
cdr3_aa: SVTGTGSYYT

cdr3_length: 14
v_call: TRBV12-3/TRBV12-4
j_call: TRBJ2-3
cdr3_aa: ASSLRTSAGTDTQY

cdr3_length: 11
v_call: TRBV24-1
j_call: TRBJ2-7
cdr3_aa: ATSDFAGNEQY